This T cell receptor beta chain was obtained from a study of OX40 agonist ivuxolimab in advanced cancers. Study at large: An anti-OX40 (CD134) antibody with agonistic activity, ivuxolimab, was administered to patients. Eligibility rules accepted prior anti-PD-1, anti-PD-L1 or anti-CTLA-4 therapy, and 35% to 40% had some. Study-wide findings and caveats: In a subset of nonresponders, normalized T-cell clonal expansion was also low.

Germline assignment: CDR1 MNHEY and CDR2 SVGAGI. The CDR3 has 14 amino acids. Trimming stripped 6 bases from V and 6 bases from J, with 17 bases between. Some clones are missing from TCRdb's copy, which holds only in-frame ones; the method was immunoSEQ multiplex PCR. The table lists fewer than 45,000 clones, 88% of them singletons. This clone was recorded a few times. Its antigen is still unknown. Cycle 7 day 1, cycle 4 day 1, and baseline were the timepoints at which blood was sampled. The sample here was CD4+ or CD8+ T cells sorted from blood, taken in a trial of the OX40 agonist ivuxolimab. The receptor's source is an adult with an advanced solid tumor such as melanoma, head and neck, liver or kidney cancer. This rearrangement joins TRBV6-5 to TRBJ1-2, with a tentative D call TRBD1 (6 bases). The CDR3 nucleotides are TGTGCCAGCAGCCTAGGGGGGGGGTCGGATGGCTACACCTTC. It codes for CASSLGGGSDGYTF.